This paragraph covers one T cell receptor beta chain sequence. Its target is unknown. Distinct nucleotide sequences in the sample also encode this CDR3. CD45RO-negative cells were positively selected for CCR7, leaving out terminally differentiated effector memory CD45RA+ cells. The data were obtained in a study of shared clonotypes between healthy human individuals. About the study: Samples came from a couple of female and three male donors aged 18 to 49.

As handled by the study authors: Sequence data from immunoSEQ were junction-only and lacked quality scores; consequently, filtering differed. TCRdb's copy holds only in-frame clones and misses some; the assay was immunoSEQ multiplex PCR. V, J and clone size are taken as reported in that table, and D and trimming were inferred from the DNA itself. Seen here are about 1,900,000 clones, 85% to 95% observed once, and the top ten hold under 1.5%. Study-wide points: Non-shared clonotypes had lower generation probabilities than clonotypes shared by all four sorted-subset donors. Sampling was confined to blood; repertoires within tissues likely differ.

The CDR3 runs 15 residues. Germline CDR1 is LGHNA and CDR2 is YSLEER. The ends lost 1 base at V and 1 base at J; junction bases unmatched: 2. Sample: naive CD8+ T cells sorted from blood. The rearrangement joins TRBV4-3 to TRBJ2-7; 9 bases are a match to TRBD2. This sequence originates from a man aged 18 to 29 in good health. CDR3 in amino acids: CASSQVLAGSYEQYF. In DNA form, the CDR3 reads TGCGCCAGCAGCCAAGTCCTAGCGGGGTCCTACGAGCAGTACTTC.